This T cell receptor (beta chain) was obtained from a study of cytomegalovirus exposure and HLA in healthy donors (dated by TCRdb to the late 2010s). Study-wide context: An earlier analysis of 587 of the donors reported 276 Gb of sequence data and about 120 million unique TCR beta sequences obtained from some 200 million T cells. In an earlier analysis of around 540 of the donors, high-throughput TCR beta sequencing was used to judge whether each TCR beta V gene segment behaved as functional or pseudogenic. Along with the approximately 620-subject first cohort, a separate validation cohort of 120 different subjects was used. Donor age, sex, ethnicity and CMV serostatus were compiled together with the repertoire data. In a later genetic analysis, genome-wide SNP genotypes for about 65% of the roughly 700 donors were used, and that subset was treated as a discovery cohort. A later analysis re-examined previously published TCR beta repertoires from 610 or so donors and added high-resolution HLA genotyping to investigate patterns of TCR occurrence. HLA typing covered class I and class II loci at four-digit resolution. Among about 370 genotyped donors of the cohort, an average of around 250,000 unique TCR beta nucleotide sequences was sequenced per donor, of which approximately 18% were non-productive. Rather than drawing on any new phenotypic data, the later analysis identified candidate immune exposures from TCR beta sequences and the way those sequences occurred across donors. All discovery cohort repertoires had been generated using a single sequencing platform. Of the roughly 400 genotyped donors, 65% to 90% were placed in the genetic ancestry cluster associated with self-reported Caucasian donors. To predict cytomegalovirus infection status, the study combined high-throughput TCR immunosequencing, statistical association of individual TCRs with disease status, and machine learning. The study used immunosequencing to profile the T cell repertoires of about 670 subjects and linked those repertoires to cytomegalovirus serostatus. The study was designed to test whether signatures of past pathogen exposure could be identified by cataloging public T cell receptors. About five DR-DQ haplotypes were treated as single units for association and clustering because of strong linkage in the cohort. An early release covering roughly 640 HLA-typed donors comprised about 320 gigabases of sequencing data and around 80 million unique TCR sequences. Typing coverage varied by locus: 629-630 donors for A, B, C, DRB1 and DQB1; more than 500 for DQA1; some 610 for DPA1; under 490 for DPB1.

Notes on this clone: Its antigen is currently not known. One base away there is no much larger clone; base qualities are not given.

The cohort consisted of some 670 healthy bone marrow donors. Cohort members were all nominally healthy when sampled, although unrecorded immune exposures were likely present. The donor was CMV seropositive and belonged to the group of over 250 seropositive cohort members. Every donor gave a peripheral blood sample, and the peripheral blood mononuclear cells from that sample were used for TCR beta sequencing. The Qiagen DNeasy Blood Extraction Kit was used to extract genomic DNA from the blood cell samples. On the study overall, not on this receptor specifically: Across donors, most TCR sequences were observed very rarely, whereas some public TCRs were present in many individuals. A later analysis reported that several top co-occurrence clusters appeared linked to parvovirus B19, influenza, CMV and Epstein-Barr virus. A few of the identified cytomegalovirus-associated TCR beta chains were confirmed in vitro to be specific for cytomegalovirus antigens. A cluster of highly shared sequence variants was judged likely to represent a technical artifact of the sequencing pipeline. The study listed 164 TCR beta chains as associated with cytomegalovirus. The 87-base-pair reads could not distinguish some IMGT-functional V segments, including TRBV6-2 and TRBV6-3, so those segments were excluded. In an earlier analysis of approximately 590 of the donors, most TCR beta V segments appeared in productive rearrangements about 87% or about 30% of the time, broadly matching IMGT annotations. V-gene and J-gene trimming of TCR beta chains was associated with a missense DCLRE1C variant in a later genetic analysis, and the association was replicated in an independent cohort. Sequencing depth was assumed to be roughly uniform across donors in the presence/absence analyses, though that assumption may not hold. In both the original and validation cohorts, the classifier was reported to diagnose cytomegalovirus status with high specificity and sensitivity. Correlated functional status among segregating V segments might reflect linkage disequilibrium, but an unknown experimental factor could not be ruled out. Because some donors lacked HLA typing at each locus, the association tests relied only on the typed subset. A further reported finding was that TCR beta sequences accurately predicted the HLA-A and HLA-B alleles for most subjects in the first cohort. Specific HLA alleles were associated with roughly 17,000 TCR beta sequences at a false discovery rate of 0.05 in a later analysis. In this cohort, only TCR beta chains were sequenced, and detectable features were limited by the absence of alpha or paired-chain data. According to a later analysis, TCR association rates differed among HLA loci, with DRB1 alleles showing the most associated TCRs and HLA-C alleles showing the fewest. In a later analysis, most CMV-associated TCR beta chains were found to appear HLA-restricted, with HLA associations seemingly driven largely by CMV exposure. The authors suggested that the approach could potentially be generalized to other disease states and immunological phenotypes. According to a later genetic analysis, donors in an Asian-associated ancestry cluster had fewer N-insertions in productive TCRs than the approximately 670-donor mean. The only immune exposure information available for the cohort was CMV serostatus. A later analysis found that HLA-associated TCR beta chains were more clonally expanded and had lower generation probabilities than equally common non-associated chains. Some 16 rarely observed V segments, including chromosome 9 orphons, were excluded from the earlier analysis of some 590 of the donors because counts were too low. When HLA alleles, especially DR and DQ, strongly co-occurred, TCR associations were difficult to assign to individual alleles.

The germline V gene yields MGHRA for CDR1 and YSYEKL for CDR2. Compared with germline, V lacks 0 bases and J lacks 8 bases; bases without a gene match: 10. The CDR3 runs 16 amino acids, cysteine and phenylalanine included. Of all the DNA, just the CDR3 is kept, 48 bases in frame from base 1. The receptor library was made with the immunoSEQ multiplex PCR assay. For the multiplex PCR, a mixture combining 60 forward primers for TCR Vbeta segments and 13 reverse primers for TCR Jbeta segments was used. The CDR3 region of rearranged TCR beta genes was amplified from genomic DNA by a multiplex PCR assay. The Illumina HiSeq System was used to sequence the amplified TCR beta libraries as 87-base-pair reads. Per the original workflow: A later analysis counted 65 million to 90 million unique TCR beta chains across the roughly 700 repertoires, and roughly 10 million of these chains were shared by at least two donors. Raw reads were error-corrected and collapsed into unique sequences with a nearest-neighbor algorithm that merged closely related sequences to remove PCR and sequencing errors. Alignment of CDR3 sequences to IMGT reference sequences was used to assign V, D and J gene segments. Each retained sequence needed at least a six-nucleotide match to both a V gene segment and a J gene segment. A rearrangement was called productive if the CDR3 had no stop codons and remained in frame with V and J, and every other rearrangement was called non-productive. Following IMGT convention, CDR3 was defined as the stretch from the second conserved V-encoded cysteine to the conserved J-encoded phenylalanine. The earlier analysis of some 580 of the donors excluded any sequence lacking an unambiguous match to a single V gene segment. In an earlier analysis of several hundred of the donors, V segments were called functional above 56.7% productive rearrangements and were called segregating when the between-donor standard deviation exceeded 5%. A statistical classification framework was built for diagnosing cytomegalovirus status from the catalog of TCR beta chain sequences. In a later analysis, TCR nucleotide sequences were compared against IMGT/GENE-DB human TR gene sequences so that V and J genes could be assigned. A later analysis assigned CDR3 sequences and most-parsimonious VDJ recombination scenarios with the TCRdist pipeline. In a later analysis, each TCR beta chain was defined by its CDR3 amino acid sequence together with its V-gene family, and reads lacking a unique V-gene family were excluded. A later analysis removed 592 highly shared, low-generation-probability nucleotide sequences to deal with suspected cross-contamination and a sequencing artifact. For each public chain, a later analysis derived a clonal expansion index from normalized ranks of inferred template counts within each repertoire. A later analysis computed generation probabilities with a VDJ recombination model fitted to out-of-frame rearrangements, and checked the results against IGoR. In a later analysis, TCR-TCR, TCR-HLA and TCR-CMV co-occurrence was scored with hypergeometric tests, and a repertoire-size bias correction was applied to TCR pairs. A later analysis estimated false discovery rates by permuting HLA or CMV assignments 20 times. In a later analysis, co-occurring TCRs were grouped using DBSCAN, and TCRdist sequence similarity was added for clustering within HLA-allele-positive subsets. Co-occurrence clustering excluded repertoires with fewer than 30,000 or more than 120,000 public chains, plus five with anomalous nucleotide sharing. TCRdb mirrors the immuneACCESS table, restricted to in-frame sequences. Some clones are absent from its copies; in checked studies, under half trace to an unresolved V gene, and the reason for the others is unknown. V and J calls and clone size are those listed in that table; D and trimming were worked out from the DNA. Counted in this sample were around 120,000 clones; 80% to 90% of them appeared once. The ten largest clones take up approximately 5.6% of the sample.

The receptor chain draws on TRBV4-1 and TRBJ2-3; 8 central nucleotides agree with TRBD2. The specimen was PBMCs. The TCR originated in a woman aged 35 to 49 in good health and CMV-seropositive. CDR3 protein: CASSQDPGGPSRTQYF. The sequence in DNA is TGCGCCAGCAGCCAAGATCCGGGGGGGCCTTCTCGTACGCAGTATTTT.